This T cell receptor beta chain was identified in a study of control samples from healthy donors and cancer patients. Sequenced by immunoSEQ multiplex PCR; TCRdb stores in-frame clones only, minus some. Of around 150,000 clones listed, just over 95% were seen once; the top ten hold 0.85% to 1.3%. The receptor was isolated from a woman aged 30 to 39 in good health. Sequencing used blood.

The CDR3 nucleotides are TGTGCCAGCAGCGTAGGTGTCTCCTACGAGCAGTACTTC. Its protein product is CASSVGVSYEQYF. This chain connects TRBV9 to TRBJ2-7; no definite D call. Germline values: CDR1 SGDLS, CDR2 YYNGEE. This CDR3 region has 13 residues. Trimming took 0 bases from V and 0 from J, leaving 4 bases between them.